Sequencing of this T cell receptor (beta chain) was carried out in a study of shared clonotypes between healthy human individuals. Looking at the study overall: The study drew on two women and three men aged 18 to 49 as donors.

Of note for this clone: The antigen is unknown.

V dropped 4 bases and J dropped 3 bases, with 12 bases sitting between them. Germline V CDR1 and CDR2: MNHNY, SVGAGI (reference sequence). The CDR3 has 15 residues. Generated by immunoSEQ multiplex PCR, the TCRdb table keeps only in-frame clones and is missing some. The sample has roughly 2.4 million clones, approximately 94% seen once; the top ten hold over 0.1%. The donors, all of them Caucasian adults, lived in Nashville, Tennessee. Findings and limits, study-wide: Only blood samples were collected, and tissue repertoires likely differ. Non-shared clonotypes were found to have lower generation probabilities than the clonotypes that were shared by all four of the sorted-subset donors.

The TCR originated in a man between 18 and 35 years old in good health. This chain joins TRBV6-6 and TRBJ1-4; D not certain. Sequenced sample: naive CD4+ T cells sorted from blood. Subset indicated: CD45RA+ positively selected. The CDR3 loop reads CASSSPVRANEKLFF. CDR3 sequence (DNA): TGTGCCAGCAGTTCCCCGGTTAGAGCTAATGAAAAACTGTTTTTT.